This T cell receptor (beta chain) was retrieved from a study of tumor and adjacent non-tumor tissue in lung cancer. Three rounds of nested PCR, following a modified ARM-PCR protocol, produced the TCRbeta library. TCRdb ran MiXCR on the multiplex PCR reads and lists one entry per CDR3 protein. This table holds tens of thousands of distinct CDR3 sequences, around 71% found once. As regards this clonotype: At one end, the junction sequence differs from germline, possibly due to a read error.

This sample's RNA came from whole unsorted tissue. This receptor was obtained from a man in his 60s with non-small cell lung cancer. Sequencing was performed on lung tumor tissue.

CDR3 region: CASSSSGISTDMQYF. In DNA, the CDR3 is TGTGCCAGTAGCTCCAGCGGGATTAGCACAGATATGCAGTATTTT. This chain uses TRBV19 with TRBJ2-3; 7 nucleotides match TRBD2. The CDR3 runs to 15 residues. Germline CDR1 and CDR2: LNHDA and SQIVND (reference sequence).